This entry lists 24 T cell receptor beta chains sequenced from one sample in a study of shared clonotypes between healthy human individuals. The data were produced by immunoSEQ multiplex PCR, yet TCRdb's version contains in-frame clones alone and is incomplete. This table has some 2,000,000 clones, 95% appearing once. Sequencing was done on a sample of naive CD4+ T cells sorted from blood. Subset defined: CD45RA+ positively selected. These receptors were taken from a man between 18 and 35 years old in good health.

The CDR3 bases are TGTGCCAGCAGCCCCTTAAGGGGTAGAGGCTACACCTTC. Protein: CASSPLRGRGYTF. V gene TRBV11-2 combines with J gene TRBJ1-2, with TRBD1 as a possible D gene (5 bases). V lost 5 bases and J 8 bases, leaving 15 bases between the germline ends. The CDR3 totals 13 residues. Germline CDR1 and CDR2: SGHAT and FQNNGV.

The V call is TRBV5-6, the J call TRBJ1-2; 8 bases map to TRBD1. With 4 bases clipped from V and 8 bases from J, the junction kept 7 bases outside the gene matches. Germline V lookup: CDR1 SGHDT, CDR2 YYEEEE. The CDR3 is 13 amino acids. The DNA for the CDR3 is TGTGCCAGCAGCGACGGACAGGGTCAGGGCTACACCTTC. Translating gives CASSDGQGQGYTF.

The CDR3 DNA reads TGCGCCAGCAGCTTGTCAGAGACTAACTATGGCTACACCTTC. Translation gives CASSLSETNYGYTF. The chain uses TRBV5-1 and TRBJ1-2; D is uncertain. The V end was cut by 1 base, the J end by 0 bases, with 7 bases between. CDR3 length: 14 amino acids. CDR1 SGHRS and CDR2 YFSETQ come from the germline V gene.

CDR3 region: CAISALTSTGELFF. As DNA, the CDR3 is TGTGCCATCAGTGCCCTCACGAGCACCGGGGAGCTGTTTTTT. This chain joins TRBV10-3 and TRBJ2-2; no clear D gene. Germline lookup yields CDR1 ENHRY and CDR2 SYGVKD. This CDR3 has 14 residues. Trimming took 4 bases from V and 4 from J, leaving 10 bases between them.

A single count supports this clone. CDR3 protein: CASSVEGSGANVLTF. CDR3 DNA sequence: TGTGCCAGCAGCGTAGAGGGCTCTGGGGCCAACGTCCTGACTTTC. The genes are TRBV9 and TRBJ2-6; unclear D gene. V gave up 0 bases and J gave up 0 bases, with 4 bases separating them. The CDR3 is 15 amino acids. CDR1 is SGDLS, CDR2 YYNGEE, per germline.

Regarding this clone: Other DNA sequences in this specimen translate into the identical CDR3. The V gene is TRBV10-3, the J gene TRBJ2-5; TRBD2 agrees at 15 bases. Germline V CDR1 and CDR2: ENHRY, SYGVKD. This CDR3 contains 15 residues. V lost 2 bases to trimming and J lost 5 bases; unmatched junction nucleotides: 0. CDR3 in DNA: TGTGCCATCAGTGAGGGACTAGCGGGAGGGGAGACCCAGTACTTC. Translating gives CAISEGLAGGETQYF.

V and J are TRBV7-9 and TRBJ1-2; D not resolved. The ends were cut back, 6 bases at V and 3 bases at J, with 11 bases in the middle. The CDR3 is made up of 13 amino acids. Germline-derived CDR1 and CDR2 are SEHNR and FQNEAQ (reference sequence). The CDR3 bases are TGTGCCAGCAGTCCCCTGTGGGACTATGGCTACACCTTC. This codes for CASSPLWDYGYTF.

The chain links TRBV7-9 to TRBJ1-4; D is possibly TRBD1 (6 bases). The CDR3 extends over 15 amino acids. From germline, CDR1 is SEHNR and CDR2 FQNEAQ (reference sequence). Trimming removed 0 bases from V and 7 bases from J, with 12 bases in between. CDR3: CASSLATGTSEKLFF. The CDR3, as DNA: TGTGCCAGCAGCTTAGCGACAGGAACAAGTGAAAAACTGTTTTTT. The whole variable domain, filled in from reference TRBV7-9 and TRBJ1-4, reads DTGVSQNPRHKITKRGQNVTFRCDPISEHNRLYWYRQTLGQGPEFLTYFQNEAQLEKSRLLSDRFSAERPKGSFSTLEIQRTEQGDSAMYLCASSLATGTSEKLFFGSGTQLSVL.

The rearrangement joins TRBV4-1 to TRBJ1-6; D remains unclear. V lost 0 bases to trimming and J lost 7 bases, with 13 bases between them. CDR1 and CDR2 (germline): MGHRA, YSYEKL. This CDR3 is 16 amino acids long. The CDR3 region has the DNA TGCGCCAGCAGCCAAGAAGGGCACGGTCGGAATTCACCCCTCCACTTT. Encoded protein: CASSQEGHGRNSPLHF.

The rearrangement links TRBV29-1 to TRBJ2-1; D unclear. The CDR3 length is 13 residues. The germline CDR1 and CDR2 sequences are SQVTM and ANQGSEA. Trimming took off 3 bases at V and 0 bases at J, with 6 bases between the two ends. CDR3 protein: CSVDQSSYNEQFF. The CDR3 nucleotides are TGCAGCGTTGATCAGAGCTCCTACAATGAGCAGTTCTTC.

The gene calls are TRBV9 and TRBJ1-5; TRBD1 might be the D (6 bases). The CDR3 sequence is 14 residues long. V lost 2 bases and J lost 4, with 10 bases in between. Germline lookup yields CDR1 SGDLS and CDR2 YYNGEE. The CDR3: CASSVDSVNQPQHF. The CDR3 nucleotides read TGTGCCAGCAGCGTGGACAGTGTTAATCAGCCCCAGCATTTT. Full variable domain (outside the CDR3, taken from reference TRBV9 and TRBJ1-5): DSGVTQTPKHLITATGQRVTLRCSPRSGDLSVYWYQQSLDQGLQFLIQYYNGEERAKGNILERFSAQQFPDLHSELNLSSLELGDSALYFCASSVDSVNQPQHFGDGTRLSIL.

This rearrangement joins TRBV4-3 to TRBJ2-1; D may be TRBD1 or TRBD2 (5 bases each). Germline CDR1 LGHNA, CDR2 YSLEER. The CDR3 is made up of 14 amino acids. V lost 4 bases and J 7 bases, leaving 14 bases between the germline ends. The DNA of the CDR3 is TGCGCCAGCAGCCCGGGACCACCGGGGAATGAGCAGTTCTTC. Protein sequence: CASSPGPPGNEQFF.

The chain uses TRBV30 and TRBJ2-4; 7 bases fit TRBD2. CDR1 is GTSNPN and CDR2 is SVGIG in the germline V gene (reference sequence). V lost 2 bases to trimming and J lost 8 bases; unmatched junction nucleotides: 6. The length of the CDR3 is 13 residues. The CDR3: CAWSLTRGDIQYF. The CDR3 DNA sequence: TGTGCCTGGAGTTTAACCCGGGGGGACATTCAGTACTTC.

The V call is TRBV5-1, the J call TRBJ2-5; weak D call: TRBD1 (6 bases). Trimming shortened V by 3 bases and J by 1 base, and 19 bases separated the two germline ends. The CDR3 spans 17 residues. CDR1 is SGHRS, CDR2 YFSETQ, per germline. DNA of the CDR3: TGCGCCAGCAGCTCAGGCCCAGGGGATATCAGCCAAGAGACCCAGTACTTC. Amino acid sequence: CASSSGPGDISQETQYF.

The chain links TRBV5-1 to TRBJ1-2, with TRBD1 identical over 10 bases. The CDR3 sequence is 17 residues long. Losses at the gene ends were 3 bases for V and 4 bases for J; bases not matched to a gene: 12. Germline assignment: CDR1 SGHRS and CDR2 YFSETQ. The CDR3 nucleotides read TGCGCCAGCAGCTGGGCCCTGGGACAGGGGAACAGCTATGGCTACACCTTC. Its translation is CASSWALGQGNSYGYTF.

The V gene is TRBV19, the J gene TRBJ1-2, with D possibly being TRBD1 (6 bases). The CDR3 runs to 16 residues. Between the trimmed V and J ends, which lost 6 bases and 4 bases, there was a span of 21 bases. Germline V CDR1 and CDR2: LNHDA, SQIVND (reference sequence). In DNA, the CDR3 is TGTGCCAGTAGCCGCTCGGACAGCCTCCGGGGCTATGGCTACACCTTC. Its translation: CASSRSDSLRGYGYTF.

The chain recombines TRBV30 with TRBJ1-2, with D uncertain. The length of the CDR3 is 15 residues. The V and J ends lost 4 bases and 8 bases respectively, with 23 bases between them. Germline values: CDR1 GTSNPN, CDR2 SVGIG (reference sequence). CDR3 region: CAWTAILIETVGYTF. For the CDR3, the DNA is TGTGCCTGGACGGCCATCCTAATAGAAACGGTCGGCTACACCTTC.

This clone was seen once. The chain combines TRBV10-3 with TRBJ2-1, with a weak D call TRBD1 (7 bases). The V gene's germline CDR1 is ENHRY and CDR2 SYGVKD. The CDR3 contains 14 residues. V was cut by 10 bases and J by 2 bases, with 15 bases left in between. DNA of the CDR3: TGTGCCACAGGGGGGAACCCTACCTACAATGAGCAGTTCTTC. Translation gives CATGGNPTYNEQFF.

The chain couples TRBV29-1 to TRBJ2-5; no clear D. This CDR3 is 13 amino acids long. V gave up 0 bases and J gave up 2 bases, with 7 bases separating them. Germline values: CDR1 SQVTM, CDR2 ANQGSEA. The DNA for the CDR3 is TGCAGCGTTGAAGAAGCCAGGCAAGAGACCCAGTACTTC. It specifies CSVEEARQETQYF.

This chain links TRBV30 with TRBJ1-2; D uncertain. The CDR3 length is 12 residues. The germline V gene has CDR1 GTSNPN and CDR2 SVGIG (reference sequence). Trimming took off 3 bases at V and 8 bases at J, with 13 bases between the two ends. CDR3 DNA: TGTGCCTGGAGATCGGACGGATGGGGCTACACCTTC. This sequence encodes CAWRSDGWGYTF.

Concerning this clone itself: At the DNA level, this CDR3 is encoded by other sequences in the same sample as well. V gene TRBV30 combines with J gene TRBJ2-7; maybe TRBD1 (6 bases). The ends were cut back, 2 bases at V and 4 bases at J, with 6 bases in the middle. There are 11 residues in the CDR3. Germline loops: CDR1 GTSNPN, CDR2 SVGIG (reference sequence). The CDR3 loop reads CAWSQGYEQYF. The CDR3 bases are TGTGCCTGGAGTCAGGGGTACGAGCAGTACTTC.

The J gene is TRBJ2-2, the V gene TRBV11-3, with 7 bases fitting TRBD2. The CDR3 loop spans 16 amino acids. Germline CDR1 SGHNT, CDR2 YENEEA. J lost 4 bases, V lost 5 bases, and 10 bases had no gene match. Here the CDR3 DNA reads TGTGCCAGCAGCCTTCGGACCAGCGGGGCCACCGGGGAGCTGTTTTTT. It is translated as CASSLRTSGATGELFF.

The V and J genes are TRBV18 and TRBJ1-5; D gene ambiguous. Germline CDR1 and CDR2: KGHSH and LQKENI. The CDR3 loop spans 17 amino acids. Trimming pared 6 bases from V and 0 bases from J, leaving 18 bases between. The CDR3, as DNA: TGTGCCAGCTCGGTAACGGGTGGACTCTATAGCAATCAGCCCCAGCATTTT. Protein product: CASSVTGGLYSNQPQHF.

The gene calls are TRBV7-2 and TRBJ2-1, with a tentative D call TRBD2 (5 bases). The germline gives CDR1 SGHTA, CDR2 FQGNSA. The V end was cut by 0 bases, the J end by 7 bases, with 16 bases between. The CDR3 has 16 residues. This CDR3 is CASSLASRKGGNEQFF. In DNA, the CDR3 is TGTGCCAGCAGCTTAGCATCCAGAAAAGGAGGTAATGAGCAGTTCTTC.